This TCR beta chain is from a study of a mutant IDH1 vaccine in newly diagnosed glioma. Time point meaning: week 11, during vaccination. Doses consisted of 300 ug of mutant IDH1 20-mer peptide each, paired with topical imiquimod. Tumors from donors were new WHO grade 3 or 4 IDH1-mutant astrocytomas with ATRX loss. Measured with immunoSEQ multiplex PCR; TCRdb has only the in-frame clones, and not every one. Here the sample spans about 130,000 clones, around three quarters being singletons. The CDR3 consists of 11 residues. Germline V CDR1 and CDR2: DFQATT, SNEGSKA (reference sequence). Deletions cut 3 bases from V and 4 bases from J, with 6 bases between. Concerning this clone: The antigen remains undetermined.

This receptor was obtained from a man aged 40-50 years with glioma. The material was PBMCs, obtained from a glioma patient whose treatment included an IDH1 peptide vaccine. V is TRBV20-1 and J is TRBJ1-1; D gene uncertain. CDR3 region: CSARTSTEAFF. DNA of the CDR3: TGCAGTGCTAGGACTAGCACTGAAGCTTTCTTT.